This T cell receptor (beta chain) was profiled in a study of identical twins. Germline loops: CDR1 DFQATT, CDR2 SNEGSKA (reference sequence). The CDR3 has 14 residues. V lost 0 bases, J lost 1 base, and 10 bases lay in between. From the 5' RACE reads, TCRdb called clonotypes with MiXCR, one entry per CDR3 protein. The sample carries 410,000 or so distinct CDR3 sequences, about a fifth recorded once. The sequence came from a man aged 45 to 65 in good health. Sequencing used naive T cells sorted from blood. This sequence joins TRBV20-1 and TRBJ2-7, with D unresolved. The CDR3 reads CSARDVRDSYEQYF. The CDR3 nucleotides are TGCAGTGCTAGAGATGTGCGCGATTCCTACGAGCAGTACTTC.